The rows below give T cell receptor beta chains drawn from one sample of a study of siplizumab effects on memory and regulatory T cells. Method: immunoSEQ multiplex PCR; TCRdb's copy keeps in-frame clones and lacks some. Counted here are over 10,000 clones, around 43% occurring once; the ten biggest clones make up 35% to 40%. Their antigens are not known. The specimen sequenced was CFSE-low (dividing) CD8+ T cells sorted from an allogeneic mixed lymphocyte reaction. The receptors come from a human donor in good health; the cells came from an allogeneic mixed lymphocyte reaction. Some clones in this sample may be carry-over from other donors' samples. The CDR3 runs from the conserved cysteine through the conserved F or W. A D gene is named only where the DNA matches it firmly. Expanded clones get a size class; other rows say once, few or many, or leave the size out.

clone_size j_call v_call cdr3_length d_call cdr3_nt cdr3_aa
- TRBJ2-1 TRBV19 17 - TGTGCCAGTAGTATATCAGGGGCGGGAGACTTCCTCAATGAGCAGTTCTTC CASSISGAGDFLNEQFF
- TRBJ1-5 TRBV19 15 - TGTGCCAGTAGTCCGGACTGGTATAGCAATCAGCCCCAGCATTTT CASSPDWYSNQPQHF
- TRBJ1-1 TRBV7-9 16 - TGTGCCAGCAGCCCAGGAGGGGGGGCGTCGAACACTGAAGCTTTCTTT CASSPGGGASNTEAFF
- TRBJ2-7 TRBV19 15 TRBD2 TGTGCCAGTAGTGCCGGGACTAGCGGCTCCTACGAGCAGTACTTC CASSAGTSGSYEQYF
- TRBJ2-7 TRBV27 15 TRBD2 TGTGCCAGCAGTGTAGCGGGGGGCCTCTCCTACGAGCAGTACTTC CASSVAGGLSYEQYF
- TRBJ2-7 TRBV27 13 - TGTGCCAGCAGTTTTTCTGGGGGGAACGAGCAGTACTTC CASSFSGGNEQYF
few TRBJ2-1 TRBV6-5 14 TRBD2 TGTGCCAGCAGTCTAGCGGGGCCCTACAATGAGCAGTTCTTC CASSLAGPYNEQFF
- TRBJ2-3 TRBV7-3 13 - TGTGCCAGCAGGGGACAAGGCACAGATACGCAGTATTTT CASRGQGTDTQYF
few TRBJ1-6 TRBV5-6 13 - TGTGCCAGCAGCTTGACGCGGAATTCACCCCTCCACTTT CASSLTRNSPLHF
- TRBJ2-7 TRBV5-4 13 - TGTGCCAGCAGCTTGAGCGGCGGGGCAGAGCAGTACTTC CASSLSGGAEQYF
- TRBJ2-2 TRBV7-6 11 - TGTGCCAGCAGCCGGGCCGGGGAGCTGTTTTTT CASSRAGELFF
- TRBJ2-1 TRBV5-8 16 TRBD1 TGTGCCAGCAGCTTTCCCCTCCCGACAGGGGCCAATGAGCAGTTCTTC CASSFPLPTGANEQFF
once TRBJ1-1 TRBV6-5 14 - TGTGCCAGCAGCCTTACATCTACGAACACTGAAGCTTTCTTT CASSLTSTNTEAFF